The 19 T cell receptor beta chains in this list originate from one sample, sequenced in a study of blood T cells in healthy people across ages. Combining a sample-barcoded 5' primer with a J-beta primer mix, a second PCR ran for about 7 to 12 cycles. TCRdb recomputed calls from the 5' RACE reads with MiXCR, one row per CDR3 protein. This sample has around 1,000,000 distinct CDR3 sequences, with more than 30% found just once. Sequenced sample: blood. These receptors originate from a man aged 18 to 30 in good health.

The chain couples TRBV3-1 to TRBJ2-2; possible D gene TRBD2, 5 bases. The V and J ends lost 4 bases and 1 base respectively, with 13 bases between them. The germline V gene encodes CDR1 LGHDT and CDR2 YNNKEL (reference sequence). The CDR3 spans 16 residues. In DNA, the CDR3 is TGTGCCAGCAGCCCCGTGGTGGCGGGGAACACCGGGGAGCTGTTTTTT. Encoded protein: CASSPVVAGNTGELFF. Supplemented by reference TRBV3-1 and TRBJ2-2, the full variable domain reads DTAVSQTPKYLVTQMGNDKSIKCEQNLGHDTMYWYKQDSKKFLKIMFSYNNKELIINETVPNRFSPKSPDKAHLNLHINSLELGDSAVYFCASSPVVAGNTGELFFGEGSRLTVL.

Only a few counts were recorded for this clonotype. This sequence joins TRBV6-5 and TRBJ2-1, with D possibly matching TRBD1 (6 bases). Germline CDR1 is MNHEY and CDR2 is SVGAGI. Deletions cut 4 bases from V and 5 bases from J, with 12 bases between. The CDR3 sequence is 14 residues long. CDR3 coding DNA: TGTGCCAGCAGTTTGGACAGCACAAACAATGAGCAGTTCTTC. Encoded protein: CASSLDSTNNEQFF.

Details on this clonotype: A read error may account for a junction end that differs from germline. The V and J genes are TRBV10-3 and TRBJ1-4, with D tentatively TRBD1 (5 bases). There are 17 residues in the CDR3. CDR1 is ENHRY, CDR2 SYGVKD, per germline. The CDR3 DNA sequence: TGTGCCATCAGTGAGACAAGGGGATGGGGAACTACTGAAAAACTGTTTTTT. Its translation is CAISETRGWGTTEKLFF.

This chain links TRBV20-1 with TRBJ2-7; the D is unclear. This CDR3 contains 13 residues. V was clipped by 8 bases and J by 7 bases, with 21 bases between them. The germline gives CDR1 DFQATT, CDR2 SNEGSKA (reference sequence). CDR3 sequence: CSTVRTPAGEQYF. Written as DNA, the CDR3 is TGCAGTACGGTCCGAACCCCCGCCGGGGAGCAGTACTTC.

This rearrangement joins TRBV29-1 to TRBJ1-4; D is perhaps TRBD1 (6 bases). The CDR3 contains 18 residues. Trimming took off 4 bases at V and 2 bases at J, with 23 bases between the two ends. Germline V lookup: CDR1 SQVTM, CDR2 ANQGSEA. Here the CDR3 reads CSVVWWKAGVTTNEKLFF. The CDR3 region has the DNA TGCAGCGTTGTTTGGTGGAAGGCAGGGGTTACGACTAATGAAAAACTGTTTTTT.

This clonotype came up once. The chain is built from TRBV9 and TRBJ1-6; TRBD1 is a possible D gene (6 bases). Germline assignment: CDR1 SGDLS and CDR2 YYNGEE. CDR3 length: 18 amino acids. Trimming removed 0 bases from V and 6 bases from J, with 19 bases in between. CDR3 amino acids: CASSVGARGQQINSPLHF. The CDR3 nucleotides are TGTGCCAGCAGCGTAGGGGCCCGCGGACAGCAGATTAATTCACCCCTCCACTTT.

The chain carries TRBV20-1 and TRBJ2-7, with 9 nucleotides matching TRBD1. Trimming cost V 5 bases and J 12 bases; bases outside gene matches: 8. The CDR3 spans 11 residues. Germline loops: CDR1 DFQATT, CDR2 SNEGSKA (reference sequence). CDR3 sequence: CSALGDRATYF. The CDR3 DNA sequence: TGCAGTGCTCTCGGGGACAGGGCTACGTACTTC.

The chain combines TRBV11-2 with TRBJ2-3, with 16 bases identical to TRBD2. Germline loops: CDR1 SGHAT, CDR2 FQNNGV. Trimming removed 5 bases from V and 6 bases from J; junction bases left unmatched: 14. This CDR3 is 19 amino acids long. CDR3 amino acids: CASSLGTSGGAVVLDTQYF. CDR3 nucleotides: TGTGCCAGCAGCCTAGGGACTAGCGGGGGGGCTGTAGTCTTGGATACGCAGTATTTT.

The genes are TRBV7-6 and TRBJ1-5, with D tentatively TRBD1 (5 bases). From germline, CDR1 is SGHVS and CDR2 FNYEAQ. Trimming removed 6 bases from V and 7 bases from J, with 19 bases in between. The CDR3 length is 15 residues. The CDR3 is CASSRDRYLGQPQHF. CDR3 nucleotides: TGTGCCAGCAGTAGGGACCGTTACCTCGGACAGCCCCAGCATTTT.

The CDR3 reads CATSKGGGEIDTQYF. The CDR3 coding sequence is TGTGCCACCAGCAAAGGCGGCGGGGAGATAGATACGCAGTATTTT. The V gene is TRBV15, the J gene TRBJ2-3; TRBD2 is a possible D gene (6 bases). The germline V gene has CDR1 LNHNV and CDR2 YYDKDF (reference sequence). This CDR3 is built from 15 residues. The V and J ends lost 4 bases and 5 bases respectively, with 16 bases between them.

This clonotype has a handful of counts. This chain joins TRBV4-1 and TRBJ2-1; 7 nucleotides match TRBD1. The CDR3 extends over 14 amino acids. Looked up from germline, CDR1 is MGHRA and CDR2 is YSYEKL. Trimming cost V 4 bases and J 3 bases; bases outside gene matches: 3. The CDR3 DNA reads TGCGCCAGCAGCCGAGGGACAGTCTACAATGAGCAGTTCTTC. As protein: CASSRGTVYNEQFF.

CDR3 sequence reads: CASSLVYPGELFF. CDR3 nucleotide sequence: TGTGCCAGCAGTTTAGTCTATCCCGGGGAGCTGTTTTTT. V is TRBV12-3 or TRBV12-4 and J is TRBJ2-2, with unresolved D. The V gene lost 1 base and the J gene lost 6 bases, with 6 bases spanning the gap. The CDR3 loop spans 13 amino acids.

The J gene is TRBJ2-5, the V gene TRBV12-3 or TRBV12-4; no firm D call. Trimming removed 3 bases from V and 1 base from J, with 15 bases in between. The CDR3 contains 16 residues. CDR3 region: CASSFPGRYFQETQYF. The CDR3 nucleotides are TGTGCCAGCAGTTTCCCAGGCAGGTACTTCCAAGAGACCCAGTACTTC.

The table lists this clonotype with a few counts. The genes are TRBV3-1 and TRBJ1-1; D possibly corresponds to TRBD1 (6 bases). This CDR3 contains 15 residues. The germline V gene encodes CDR1 LGHDT and CDR2 YNNKEL (reference sequence). The ends were cut back, 2 bases at V and 1 base at J, with 11 bases in the middle. In nucleotides, the CDR3 is TGTGCCAGCAGCCAAACCAGGGGTGCGAACACTGAAGCTTTCTTT. Its translation: CASSQTRGANTEAFF.

This clonotype has only a few counts. This chain joins TRBV10-2 and TRBJ2-1; D perhaps matches TRBD2 (6 bases). Germline values: CDR1 WSHSY, CDR2 SAAADI. V was clipped by 2 bases and J by 5 bases, with 13 bases between them. There are 15 residues in the CDR3. CDR3 residues: CASSERLVGNNEQFF. CDR3 DNA: TGCGCCAGCAGTGAGCGACTAGTGGGCAACAATGAGCAGTTCTTC.

The chain recombines TRBV20-1 with TRBJ1-1, with no clear D. Germline CDR1 reads DFQATT; CDR2 reads SNEGSKA (reference sequence). The CDR3 runs to 14 residues. V shed 6 bases and J shed 5 bases, with 19 bases lying between them. CDR3 in DNA: TGCAGTGCAGAGCCTCGAGGCCTGGGGACTGAAGCTTTCTTT. This gives the protein CSAEPRGLGTEAFF.

Concerning this clonotype itself: Its ends do not fully match the called genes, so a read error is possible. The V call is TRBV7-2, the J call TRBJ2-7; 10 bases fit TRBD2. The germline CDR1 and CDR2 sequences are SGHTA and FQGNSA. This CDR3 has 20 residues. The CDR3 is CANSVPSGTSAVSSYNEQYF. The DNA for the CDR3 is TGTGCCAACAGCGTTCCCAGTGGGACTAGCGCCGTGAGCTCCTACAATGAGCAGTACTTC.

The chain couples TRBV7-9 to TRBJ2-3; no firm D call. Deletions cut 8 bases from V and 0 bases from J, with 18 bases between. The CDR3 sequence is 16 residues long. CDR1 is SEHNR, CDR2 FQNEAQ, per germline (reference sequence). Written as DNA, the CDR3 is TGTGCCAGCCGGACGTCAGGCTACTCTAGCACAGATACGCAGTATTTT. Protein sequence: CASRTSGYSSTDTQYF.

The V call is TRBV24-1, the J call TRBJ2-7; D unresolved. Deletions cut 5 bases from V and 7 bases from J, with 11 bases between. CDR3 length: 12 amino acids. The V gene's germline CDR1 is KGHDR and CDR2 SFDVKD. The CDR3: CATSVQDDEQYF. The CDR3 DNA is TGTGCCACCAGTGTCCAGGACGATGAGCAGTACTTC.